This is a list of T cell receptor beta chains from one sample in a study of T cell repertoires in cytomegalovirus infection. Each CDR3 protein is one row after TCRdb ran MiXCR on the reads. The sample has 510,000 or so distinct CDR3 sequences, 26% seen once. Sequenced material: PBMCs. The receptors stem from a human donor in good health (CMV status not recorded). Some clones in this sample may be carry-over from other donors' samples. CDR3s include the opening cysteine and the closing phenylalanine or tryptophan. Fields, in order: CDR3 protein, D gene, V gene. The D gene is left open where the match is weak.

CDR3aa: CASSFIQGTGPGELFF
d_gene: -
v_gene: TRBV28

CDR3aa: CASSFYRVMNTEAFF
d_gene: -
v_gene: TRBV7-2

CDR3aa: CSATTNRGGNTIYF
d_gene: TRBD1
v_gene: TRBV20-1

CDR3aa: CASSGTGNTIYF
d_gene: TRBD1
v_gene: TRBV27

CDR3aa: CASSSRGLAGVIWDTQYF
d_gene: TRBD2
v_gene: TRBV7-2

CDR3aa: CATYGVLRPHNEQFF
d_gene: -
v_gene: TRBV28

CDR3aa: CASSPMSSYNEQFF
d_gene: -
v_gene: TRBV6-5

CDR3aa: CASSLRAAGESGTGELFF
d_gene: -
v_gene: TRBV7-8

CDR3aa: CASGGTELFF
d_gene: -
v_gene: TRBV12-3/TRBV12-4

CDR3aa: CSASLGDRGNIQYF
d_gene: -
v_gene: TRBV20-1

CDR3aa: CASTPGQGISYEQYF
d_gene: -
v_gene: TRBV6-2/TRBV6-3

CDR3aa: CASSPGRAYHETQYF
d_gene: -
v_gene: TRBV7-6

CDR3aa: CASILGFGDGYTF
d_gene: -
v_gene: TRBV5-1

CDR3aa: CASSNRPYGTDTQYF
d_gene: -
v_gene: TRBV19

CDR3aa: CSASRARGTRLNIQYF
d_gene: TRBD2
v_gene: TRBV20-1

CDR3aa: CASSPSRVGSQPQHF
d_gene: -
v_gene: TRBV4-2

CDR3aa: CASVPRDRNEQFF
d_gene: -
v_gene: TRBV12-3/TRBV12-4

CDR3aa: CASSFGNSYEQYF
d_gene: -
v_gene: TRBV28

CDR3aa: CASSLRAGANVLTF
d_gene: -
v_gene: TRBV7-2

CDR3aa: CASSQDSRPAVRTGELFF
d_gene: -
v_gene: TRBV4-2

CDR3aa: CASSQGTGAGWTEAFF
d_gene: TRBD1
v_gene: TRBV4-1

CDR3aa: CASSDTSKSETQYF
d_gene: -
v_gene: TRBV25-1

CDR3aa: CASSDGIYEQYF
d_gene: -
v_gene: TRBV19

CDR3aa: CSARGLADNEQFF
d_gene: TRBD2
v_gene: TRBV20-1

CDR3aa: CASSKHTGGLTGELFF
d_gene: TRBD2
v_gene: TRBV11-1

CDR3aa: CASSQDGQGARISEKLFF
d_gene: -
v_gene: TRBV4-2

CDR3aa: CASSPRVTGENGYTF
d_gene: TRBD1
v_gene: TRBV7-2

CDR3aa: CASRGLAVVNEQFF
d_gene: TRBD2
v_gene: TRBV6-1

CDR3aa: CASSQDRGLAEYNEQFF
d_gene: TRBD2
v_gene: TRBV4-1

CDR3aa: CASSLVDRTSGNTIYF
d_gene: -
v_gene: TRBV7-2

CDR3aa: CASSLGGKASGRPTDTQYF
d_gene: TRBD2
v_gene: TRBV11-2

CDR3aa: CASSRTGTGTNEKLFF
d_gene: TRBD1
v_gene: TRBV5-1

CDR3aa: CASSLLRSSGLILVNEQFF
d_gene: TRBD2
v_gene: TRBV12-3/TRBV12-4

CDR3aa: CASSLWGGRATQAGTQYF
d_gene: TRBD2
v_gene: TRBV28

CDR3aa: CASSLVGAGKANEQYF
d_gene: -
v_gene: TRBV7-2

CDR3aa: CASSTNKYEKLFF
d_gene: -
v_gene: TRBV19

CDR3aa: CASSRLGGDQPQHF
d_gene: -
v_gene: TRBV7-2

CDR3aa: CASKLPGYHNEQFF
d_gene: -
v_gene: TRBV7-6

CDR3aa: CASRKDRGYEFKYSPLHF
d_gene: TRBD1
v_gene: TRBV6-1

CDR3aa: CSARASGRTTYEQYF
d_gene: TRBD2
v_gene: TRBV20-1

CDR3aa: CASSSSGRARTGELFF
d_gene: TRBD2
v_gene: TRBV5-4

CDR3aa: CASSLEGRNTIYF
d_gene: -
v_gene: TRBV12-3/TRBV12-4

CDR3aa: CASTLLLWSNQPQHF
d_gene: -
v_gene: TRBV19

CDR3aa: CASSQEFLSYNEQFF
d_gene: -
v_gene: TRBV4-1

CDR3aa: CASSELGVTNTEAFF
d_gene: -
v_gene: TRBV25-1

CDR3aa: CASSLGQGQDGYTF
d_gene: TRBD1
v_gene: TRBV5-6

CDR3aa: CSAPDLASYEQYF
d_gene: -
v_gene: TRBV20-1